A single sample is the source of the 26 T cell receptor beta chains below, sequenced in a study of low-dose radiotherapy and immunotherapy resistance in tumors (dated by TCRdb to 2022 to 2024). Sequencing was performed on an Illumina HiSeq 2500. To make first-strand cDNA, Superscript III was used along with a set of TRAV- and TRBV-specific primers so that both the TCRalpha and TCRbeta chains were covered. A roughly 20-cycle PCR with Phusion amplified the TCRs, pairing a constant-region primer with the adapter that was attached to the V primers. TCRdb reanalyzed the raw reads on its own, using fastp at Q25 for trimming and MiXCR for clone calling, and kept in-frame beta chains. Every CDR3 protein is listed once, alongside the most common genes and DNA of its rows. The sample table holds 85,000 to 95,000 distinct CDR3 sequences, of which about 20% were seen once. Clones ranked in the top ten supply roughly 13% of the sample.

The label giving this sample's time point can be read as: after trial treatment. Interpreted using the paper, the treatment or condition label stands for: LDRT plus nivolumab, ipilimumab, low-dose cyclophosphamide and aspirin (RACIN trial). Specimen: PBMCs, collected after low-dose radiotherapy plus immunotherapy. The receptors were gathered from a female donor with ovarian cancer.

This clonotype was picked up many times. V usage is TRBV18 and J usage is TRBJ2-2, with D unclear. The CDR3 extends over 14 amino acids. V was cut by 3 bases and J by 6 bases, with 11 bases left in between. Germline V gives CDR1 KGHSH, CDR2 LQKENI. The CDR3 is CASSPPGVPGELFF. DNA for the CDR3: TGTGCCAGCTCACCGCCAGGAGTTCCCGGGGAGCTGTTTTTT.

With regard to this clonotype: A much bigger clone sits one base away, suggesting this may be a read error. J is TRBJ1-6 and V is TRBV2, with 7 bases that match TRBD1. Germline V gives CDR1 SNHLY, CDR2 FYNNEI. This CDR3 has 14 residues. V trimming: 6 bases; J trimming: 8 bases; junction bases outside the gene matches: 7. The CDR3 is CASSRGGWDSPLHF. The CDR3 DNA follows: TGTGCCAGCAGCAGGGGGGGATGGGATTCACCCCTCCACTTT.

The CDR3: CASSQVTGPRVGHNEQFF. In DNA, the CDR3 is TGTGCCAGCAGCCAAGTTACGGGACCCCGCGTAGGGCACAATGAGCAGTTCTTC. The chain uses TRBV14 and TRBJ2-1, with D possibly being TRBD1 or TRBD2 (5 bases each). Germline CDR1 reads SGHDN; CDR2 reads FVKESK. Trimming stripped 1 base from V and 5 bases from J, with 21 bases between. The CDR3 extends over 18 amino acids.

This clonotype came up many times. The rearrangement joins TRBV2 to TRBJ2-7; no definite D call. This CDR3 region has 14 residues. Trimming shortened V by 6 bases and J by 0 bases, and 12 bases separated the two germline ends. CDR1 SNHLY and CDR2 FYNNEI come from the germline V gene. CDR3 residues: CASSLTPDSYEQYF. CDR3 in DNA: TGTGCCAGCAGCCTGACTCCTGACTCCTACGAGCAGTACTTC.

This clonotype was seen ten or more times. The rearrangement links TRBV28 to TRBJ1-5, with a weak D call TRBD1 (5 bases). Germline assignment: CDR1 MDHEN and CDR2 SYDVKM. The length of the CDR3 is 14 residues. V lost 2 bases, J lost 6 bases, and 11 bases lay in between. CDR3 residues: CASSLVQGFQPQHF. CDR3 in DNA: TGTGCCAGCAGTTTAGTGCAGGGATTTCAGCCCCAGCATTTT.

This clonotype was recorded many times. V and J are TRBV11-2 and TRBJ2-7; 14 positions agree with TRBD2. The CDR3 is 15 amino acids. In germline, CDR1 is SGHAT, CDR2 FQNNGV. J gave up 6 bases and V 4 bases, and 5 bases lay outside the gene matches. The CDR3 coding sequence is TGTGCCAGCAGCTGGGGACTAGCGGGAGCGGGCGAGCAGTACTTC. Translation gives CASSWGLAGAGEQYF.

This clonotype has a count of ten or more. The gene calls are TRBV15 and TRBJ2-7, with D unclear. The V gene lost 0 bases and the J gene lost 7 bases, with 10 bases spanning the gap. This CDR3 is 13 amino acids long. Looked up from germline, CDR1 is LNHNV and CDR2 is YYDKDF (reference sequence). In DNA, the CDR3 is TGTGCCACCAGCAGAGATAACGCCCGGGAGCAGTACTTC. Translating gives CATSRDNAREQYF.

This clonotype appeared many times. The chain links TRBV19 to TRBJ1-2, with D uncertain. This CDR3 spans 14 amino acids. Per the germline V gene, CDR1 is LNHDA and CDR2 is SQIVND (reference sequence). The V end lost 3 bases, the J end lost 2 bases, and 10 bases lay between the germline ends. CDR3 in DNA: TGTGCCAGTAGTATTTCGGCGGGGAACTATGGCTACACCTTC. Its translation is CASSISAGNYGYTF.

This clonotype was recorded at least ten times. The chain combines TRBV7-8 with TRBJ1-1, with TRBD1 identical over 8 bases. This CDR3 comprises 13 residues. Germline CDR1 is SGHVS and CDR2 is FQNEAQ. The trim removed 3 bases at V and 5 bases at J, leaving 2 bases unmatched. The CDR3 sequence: CASSLTGDTEAFF. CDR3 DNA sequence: TGTGCCAGCAGCTTGACAGGGGATACTGAAGCTTTCTTT.

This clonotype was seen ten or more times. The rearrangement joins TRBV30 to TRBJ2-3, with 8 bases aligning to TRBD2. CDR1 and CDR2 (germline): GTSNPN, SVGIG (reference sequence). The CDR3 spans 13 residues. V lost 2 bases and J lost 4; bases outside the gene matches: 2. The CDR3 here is CAWSNGGADTQYF. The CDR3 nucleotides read TGTGCCTGGAGTAACGGGGGGGCAGATACGCAGTATTTT.

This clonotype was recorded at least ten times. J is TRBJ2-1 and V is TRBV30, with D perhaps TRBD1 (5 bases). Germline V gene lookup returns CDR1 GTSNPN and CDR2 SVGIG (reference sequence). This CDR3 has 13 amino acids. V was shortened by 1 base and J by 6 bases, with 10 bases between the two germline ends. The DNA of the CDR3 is TGTGCCTGGAGTGAGGGGTATAGCAATGAGCAGTTCTTC. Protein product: CAWSEGYSNEQFF. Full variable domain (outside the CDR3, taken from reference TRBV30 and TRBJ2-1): SQTIHQWPATLVQPVGSPLSLECTVEGTSNPNLYWYRQAAGRGLQLLFYSVGIGQISSEVPQNLSASRPQDRQFILSSKKLLLSDSGFYLCAWSEGYSNEQFFGPGTRLTVL.

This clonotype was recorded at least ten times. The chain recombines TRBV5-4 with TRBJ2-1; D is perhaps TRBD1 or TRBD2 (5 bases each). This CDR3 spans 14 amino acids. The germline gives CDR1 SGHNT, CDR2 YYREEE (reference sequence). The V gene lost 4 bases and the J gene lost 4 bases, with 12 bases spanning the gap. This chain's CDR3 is CASSRDESYNEQFF. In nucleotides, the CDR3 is TGTGCCAGCAGCCGGGACGAGTCGTACAATGAGCAGTTCTTC.

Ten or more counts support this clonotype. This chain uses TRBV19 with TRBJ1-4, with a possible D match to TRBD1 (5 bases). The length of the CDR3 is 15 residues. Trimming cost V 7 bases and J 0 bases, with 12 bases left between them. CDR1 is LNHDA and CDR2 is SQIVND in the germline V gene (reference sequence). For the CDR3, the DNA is TGTGCCAGTAACAGCGGACAAGCAACTAATGAAAAACTGTTTTTT. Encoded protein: CASNSGQATNEKLFF. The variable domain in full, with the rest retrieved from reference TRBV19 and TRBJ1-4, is DGGITQSPKYLFRKEGQNVTLSCEQNLNHDAMYWYRQDPGQGLRLIYYSQIVNDFQKGDIAEGYSVSREKKESFPLTVTSAQKNPTAFYLCASNSGQATNEKLFFGSGTQLSVL.

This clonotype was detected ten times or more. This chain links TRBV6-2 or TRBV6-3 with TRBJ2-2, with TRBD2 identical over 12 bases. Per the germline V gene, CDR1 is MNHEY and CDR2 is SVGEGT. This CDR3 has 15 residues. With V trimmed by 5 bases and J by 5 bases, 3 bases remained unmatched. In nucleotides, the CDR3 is TGTGCCAGCAGTCTAGCGGGGGGGCGAACCGGGGAGCTGTTTTTT. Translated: CASSLAGGRTGELFF.

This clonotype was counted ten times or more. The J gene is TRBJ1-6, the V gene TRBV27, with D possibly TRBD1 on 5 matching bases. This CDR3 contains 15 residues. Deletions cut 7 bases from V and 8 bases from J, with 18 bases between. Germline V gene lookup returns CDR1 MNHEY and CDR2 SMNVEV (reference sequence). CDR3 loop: CASKVWGREDSPLHF. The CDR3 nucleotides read TGTGCCAGCAAGGTGTGGGGCCGGGAGGATTCACCCCTCCACTTT.

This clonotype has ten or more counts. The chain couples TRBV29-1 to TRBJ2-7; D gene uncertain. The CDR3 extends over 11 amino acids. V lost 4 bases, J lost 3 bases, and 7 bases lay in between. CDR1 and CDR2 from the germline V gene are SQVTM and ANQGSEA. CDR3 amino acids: CSVGRNYEQYF. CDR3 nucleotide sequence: TGCAGCGTTGGACGGAACTACGAGCAGTACTTC.

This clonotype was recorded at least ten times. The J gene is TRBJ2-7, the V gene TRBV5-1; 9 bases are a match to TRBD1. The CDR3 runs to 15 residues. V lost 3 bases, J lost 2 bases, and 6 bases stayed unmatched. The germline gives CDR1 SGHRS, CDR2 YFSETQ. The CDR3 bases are TGCGCCAGCAGCTGGGGGACAGGGAACACCTACGAGCAGTACTTC. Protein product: CASSWGTGNTYEQYF.

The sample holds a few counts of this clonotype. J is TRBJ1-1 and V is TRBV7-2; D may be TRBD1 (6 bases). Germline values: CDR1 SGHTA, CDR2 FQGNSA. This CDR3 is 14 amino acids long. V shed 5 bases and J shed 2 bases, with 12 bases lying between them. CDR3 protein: CASSILQGNTEAFF. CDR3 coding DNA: TGTGCCAGCAGCATACTACAGGGTAACACTGAAGCTTTCTTT.

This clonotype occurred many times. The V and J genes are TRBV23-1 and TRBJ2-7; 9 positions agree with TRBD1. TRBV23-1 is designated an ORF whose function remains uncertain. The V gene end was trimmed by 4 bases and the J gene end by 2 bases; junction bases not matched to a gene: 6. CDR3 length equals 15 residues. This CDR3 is CASSLDRGVAYEQYF. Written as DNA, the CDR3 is TGCGCCAGCAGTCTAGACAGGGGGGTTGCCTACGAGCAGTACTTC.

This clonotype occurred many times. CDR3 residues: CAISPSRLGRGQETQYF. DNA for the CDR3: TGTGCCATCAGTCCCTCAAGACTCGGGAGGGGCCAAGAGACCCAGTACTTC. The chain has TRBV10-3 and TRBJ2-5; 8 bases align to TRBD2. CDR3 length: 17 residues. V lost 5 bases to trimming and J lost 1 base; unmatched junction nucleotides: 12. Germline CDR1 is ENHRY and CDR2 is SYGVKD.

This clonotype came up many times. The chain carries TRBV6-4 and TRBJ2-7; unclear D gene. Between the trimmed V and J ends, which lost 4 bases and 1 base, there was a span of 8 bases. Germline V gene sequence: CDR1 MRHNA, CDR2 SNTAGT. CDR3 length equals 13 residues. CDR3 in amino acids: CASSAEESYEQYF. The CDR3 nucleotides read TGTGCCAGCAGTGCTGAGGAATCCTACGAGCAGTACTTC.

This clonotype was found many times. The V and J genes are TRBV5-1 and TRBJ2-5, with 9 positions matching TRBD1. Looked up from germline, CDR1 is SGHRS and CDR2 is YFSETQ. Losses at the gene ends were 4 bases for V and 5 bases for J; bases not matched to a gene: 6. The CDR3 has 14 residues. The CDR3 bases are TGCGCCAGCAGCCAGGGACAGGGTTTCGAGACCCAGTACTTC. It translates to CASSQGQGFETQYF.

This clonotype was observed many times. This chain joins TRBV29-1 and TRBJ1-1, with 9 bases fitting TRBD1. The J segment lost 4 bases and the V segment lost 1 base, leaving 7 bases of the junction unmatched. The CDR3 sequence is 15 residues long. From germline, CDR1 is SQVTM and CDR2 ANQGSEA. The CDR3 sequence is CSVEAGTGSLTEAFF. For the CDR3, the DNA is TGCAGCGTTGAAGCTGGGACAGGGAGCCTCACTGAAGCTTTCTTT.

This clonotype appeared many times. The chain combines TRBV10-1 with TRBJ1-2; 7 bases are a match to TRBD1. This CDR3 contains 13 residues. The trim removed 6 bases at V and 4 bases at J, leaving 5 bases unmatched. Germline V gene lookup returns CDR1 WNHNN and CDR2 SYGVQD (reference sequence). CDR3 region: CASSPQGSYGYTF. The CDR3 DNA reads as TGCGCCAGCAGCCCACAGGGGAGCTATGGCTACACCTTC.

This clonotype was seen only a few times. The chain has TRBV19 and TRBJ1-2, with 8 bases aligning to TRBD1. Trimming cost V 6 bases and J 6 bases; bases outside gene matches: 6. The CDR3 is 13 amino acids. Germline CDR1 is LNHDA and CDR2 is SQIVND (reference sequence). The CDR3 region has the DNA TGTGCCAGTAGCAGGACAGGGAATGATGGCTACACCTTC. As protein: CASSRTGNDGYTF.

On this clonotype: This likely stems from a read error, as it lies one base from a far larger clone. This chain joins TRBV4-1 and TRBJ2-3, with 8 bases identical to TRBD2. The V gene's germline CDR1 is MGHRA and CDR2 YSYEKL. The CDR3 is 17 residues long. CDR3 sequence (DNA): TGCGCCAGCAGCGAAGATGAGGGACTAGGTTGGACGGATACGCAGTATTTT. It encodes CASSEDEGLGWTDTQYF.